This paragraph covers one TCR beta chain sequence. Its antigen is unknown. This record belongs to a study of shared clonotypes between healthy human individuals. General study findings and limits: Large depth notwithstanding, sorted-subset sequencing proved incomplete by rarefaction.

Naive CD8 cells lacked CD45RO, underwent positive selection for CCR7 and left out terminally differentiated effector memory CD45RA+ cells. Donors, without exception, were Caucasian adults residing in Nashville, Tennessee. V lost 4 bases and J lost 0; bases outside the gene matches: 9. The CDR3 is 15 residues long. Germline V CDR1 and CDR2: SQVTM, ANQGSEA. Each replicate PCR on the sorted subsets used 200 to 250 ng DNA (around 31,000 T cell genomes). Only in-frame clones appear in the TCRdb table, and some are missing; sequencing was by immunoSEQ multiplex PCR. The sample includes about 2.2 million clones, around 93% seen only once; the top ten take over 1.5%.

The V gene is TRBV29-1, the J gene TRBJ2-7; 7 bases fit TRBD2. The specimen was naive CD8+ T cells from PBMCs. The origin of this receptor is a young man in good health. Some clones in this sample may be carry-over from other donors' samples. As DNA, the CDR3 is TGCAGCGTTGTAAAACCCGGGGGGTCCTCCTACGAGCAGTACTTC. Encoded protein: CSVVKPGGSSYEQYF.